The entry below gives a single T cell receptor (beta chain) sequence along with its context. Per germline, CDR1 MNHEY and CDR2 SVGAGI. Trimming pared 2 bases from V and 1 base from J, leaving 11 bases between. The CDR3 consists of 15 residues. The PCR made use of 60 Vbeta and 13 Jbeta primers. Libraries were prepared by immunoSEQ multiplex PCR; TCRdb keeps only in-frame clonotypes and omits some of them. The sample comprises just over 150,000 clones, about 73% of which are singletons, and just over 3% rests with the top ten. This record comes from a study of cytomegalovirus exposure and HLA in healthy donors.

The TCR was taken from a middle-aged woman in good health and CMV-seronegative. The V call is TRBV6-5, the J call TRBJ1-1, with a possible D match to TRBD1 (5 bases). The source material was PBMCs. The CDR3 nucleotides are TGTGCCAGCAGTTACAGGGAGGGGTCGAACACTGAAGCTTTCTTT. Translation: CASSYREGSNTEAFF.